Included here is one TCR beta chain sequence, with context. No antigen is known for it. There are no base qualities to consult, and no much larger clone falls within one base. These data belong to a study of cytomegalovirus exposure and HLA in healthy donors (dated 2017 in TCRdb). Background on the whole study: An earlier analysis of under 600 of the donors reported about 250 Gb of sequence data and roughly 100 million unique TCR beta sequences from around 200 million T cells. The study used immunosequencing to profile the T cell repertoires of 666 subjects and linked those repertoires to cytomegalovirus serostatus. A later analysis re-examined previously published TCR beta repertoires from several hundred donors and added high-resolution HLA genotyping to investigate patterns of TCR occurrence. Every repertoire in the discovery cohort had been generated on one and the same sequencing platform. Across about 380 genotyped donors of the cohort, an average of about 240,000 unique TCR beta nucleotide sequences per donor were sequenced, and 15% to 20% of those sequences were non-productive. An early release that covered some 640 HLA-typed donors contained around 330 gigabases of sequencing data and 65 million to 100 million unique TCR sequences. HLA typing covered class I and class II loci at four-digit resolution. A later genetic analysis used genome-wide SNP genotypes for about 60% of the roughly 670 donors, treating that subset as a discovery cohort. An earlier analysis of approximately 500 of the donors applied high-throughput TCR beta sequencing to assess whether each TCR beta V gene segment acted as functional or pseudogenic. The study combined high-throughput TCR immunosequencing, statistical association of individual TCRs with disease status, and machine learning to predict cytomegalovirus infection status. About five DR-DQ haplotypes were treated as single units for association and clustering because of strong linkage in the cohort. Rather than using new phenotypic data, the later analysis identified candidate immune exposures from TCR beta sequences and from how often those sequences occurred across donors. Donor age, sex, ethnicity and CMV serostatus were collected together with the repertoire data. Of the roughly 400 genotyped donors, about 80% fell in the genetic ancestry cluster associated with self-reported Caucasian donors. The study was designed to test whether signatures of past pathogen exposure could be identified by cataloging public T cell receptors. Typing coverage differed by locus: A, B, C, DRB1 and DQB1 were typed in about 629-640 donors, DQA1 in about 500, DPA1 in over 600, and DPB1 in 450 to 480. In addition to the first cohort of approximately 650 subjects, a separate validation cohort of approximately 120 different subjects was used. Here is what the overall study found, with its caveats: Specific HLA alleles were associated with 15,000 to 20,000 TCR beta sequences at a false discovery rate of 0.05 in a later analysis. Because the 87-base-pair reads could not distinguish some IMGT-functional V segments, including TRBV6-2 and TRBV6-3, those segments were excluded. An association between a missense DCLRE1C variant and V-gene and J-gene trimming of TCR beta chains was found in a later genetic analysis and replicated in an independent cohort. The classifier was reported to diagnose cytomegalovirus status with high specificity and sensitivity in both the original cohort and the validation cohort. Most CMV-associated TCR beta chains appeared to be HLA-restricted in a later analysis, and the HLA associations seemed to be driven largely by CMV exposure. This cohort had only TCR beta chains sequenced, and the lack of alpha or paired-chain data limited which features could be detected. A total of fewer than 200 TCR beta chains were listed by the study as associated with cytomegalovirus. A later genetic analysis reported fewer N-insertions in productive TCRs among donors in an Asian-associated ancestry cluster than the approximately 670-donor mean. A later analysis reported that several top co-occurrence clusters appeared linked to parvovirus B19, influenza, CMV and Epstein-Barr virus. In an earlier analysis of about 600 of the donors, most TCR beta V segments appeared in productive rearrangements about 87% or about 30% of the time, broadly matching IMGT annotations. Across donors, most TCR sequences were observed very rarely, whereas some public TCRs were present in many individuals. When HLA alleles, especially DR and DQ, strongly co-occurred, TCR associations were difficult to assign to individual alleles. Three of the identified cytomegalovirus-associated TCR beta chains were confirmed in vitro to be specific for cytomegalovirus antigens. In a later analysis, the rate of TCR association differed among HLA loci, with DRB1 alleles having the most associated TCRs and HLA-C alleles having the fewest. The sequencing pipeline was judged likely to have produced a cluster of highly shared sequence variants as a technical artifact. A further reported finding was that TCR beta sequences accurately predicted the HLA-A and HLA-B alleles for most subjects in the first cohort. About 15 rarely observed V segments, including chromosome 9 orphons, were excluded from the earlier analysis of several hundred of the donors because counts were too low. Linkage disequilibrium might explain the correlated functional status among segregating V segments, but an unknown experimental factor could not be excluded. Roughly uniform sequencing depth across donors was assumed in presence/absence analyses, although this assumption may not hold. Compared with equally common non-associated chains, HLA-associated TCR beta chains in a later analysis were more clonally expanded and had lower generation probabilities. It was suggested by the authors that the approach could potentially be generalized to other disease states and immunological phenotypes. HLA typing was unavailable for some donors at each locus, so association tests used only the typed subset. Immune exposure information for the cohort was limited to CMV serostatus.

Receptors were amplified or captured by the immunoSEQ multiplex PCR assay. A mixture of 60 forward primers for TCR Vbeta segments and 13 reverse primers for TCR Jbeta segments was used in the multiplex PCR. The CDR3 region of rearranged TCR beta genes was amplified from genomic DNA by a multiplex PCR assay. Amplified TCR beta libraries were sequenced as 87-base-pair reads on the Illumina HiSeq System. The authors processed their data as follows. A later analysis counted about 80 million unique TCR beta chains across the 600 to 850 repertoires, and 9 million to 14 million of these chains were shared by at least two donors. Raw reads were error-corrected and collapsed into unique sequences with a nearest-neighbor algorithm that merged closely related sequences to remove PCR and sequencing errors. CDR3 sequences were aligned to IMGT reference sequences to assign V, D and J gene segments. For a sequence to be retained, a match of at least six nucleotides to both a V gene segment and a J gene segment was required. A rearrangement counted as productive if the CDR3 had no stop codons and remained in frame with V and J, and every other rearrangement counted as non-productive. Following IMGT convention, CDR3 was defined as the stretch from the second conserved V-encoded cysteine to the conserved J-encoded phenylalanine. Sequences without an unambiguous match to a single V gene segment were excluded from the earlier analysis of a few hundred of the donors. In an earlier analysis of 587 of the donors, V segments were called functional above 56.7% productive rearrangements and were called segregating when the between-donor standard deviation exceeded 5%. A statistical classification framework was built for diagnosing cytomegalovirus status from the catalog of TCR beta chain sequences. A later analysis assigned V and J genes by comparing TCR nucleotide sequences with IMGT/GENE-DB human TR gene sequences. In a later analysis, CDR3 sequences and most-parsimonious VDJ recombination scenarios were assigned using the TCRdist pipeline. In a later analysis, every TCR beta chain was defined by the combination of its CDR3 amino acid sequence and its V-gene family, and reads without a unique V-gene family were dropped. To address suspected cross-contamination and a sequencing artifact, a later analysis removed approximately 600 highly shared, low-generation-probability nucleotide sequences. A later analysis calculated a clonal expansion index for each public chain from normalized within-repertoire ranks of inferred template counts. A later analysis computed generation probabilities with a VDJ recombination model fitted to out-of-frame rearrangements, and checked the results against IGoR. A later analysis scored TCR-TCR, TCR-HLA and TCR-CMV co-occurrence with hypergeometric tests, applying a repertoire-size bias correction to TCR pairs. A later analysis estimated false discovery rates by permuting HLA or CMV assignments 20 times. A later analysis grouped co-occurring TCRs with DBSCAN, adding TCRdist sequence similarity when clustering within HLA-allele-positive subsets. For co-occurrence clustering, repertoires with fewer than 30,000 or more than 120,000 public chains were excluded, along with 4 to 6 repertoires with anomalous nucleotide sharing. This is the immuneACCESS table as TCRdb keeps it, with only in-frame sequences that have V and J called. A part of the clones is gone; compared with another copy, unresolved V genes explain less than half, and the rest is unexplained. V and J calls and clone size follow that table, whereas D and trimming were derived from the DNA. The sample table lists approximately 110,000 clones, around 75% of them with a count of one. The ten top clones hold around 2.1% of the sample.

The cohort consisted of some 730 healthy bone marrow donors. At the time of sampling, every cohort member was nominally healthy, though immune exposures that went unrecorded were likely present. The donor was CMV seronegative and was included in the group of several hundred seronegative cohort members. A peripheral blood sample was provided by each donor, and peripheral blood mononuclear cells were used for TCR beta sequencing. The Qiagen DNeasy Blood Extraction Kit was used to extract genomic DNA from the blood cell samples. Including cysteine and phenylalanine, the CDR3 has 14 amino acids. The kept DNA is CDR3 alone, 42 bases in frame from the first base. Relative to germline, V is 5 bases shorter and J is 4 bases shorter, with 14 bases between their ends. For CDR1 and CDR2, the germline V gene (reference sequence) lists LNHDA and SQIVND.

The chain links TRBV19 with TRBJ1-1, with TRBD1 tentatively as D gene (5 bases match). Sequencing was performed on PBMCs. The receptor comes from a man younger than 45 in good health and CMV-seronegative. The DNA reads TGTGCCAGTAGTCTGGATGGGGGAGGCACTGAAGCTTTCTTT. It translates as CASSLDGGGTEAFF.